The next 26 T cell receptor beta chains were all read from a single sample in a study of T cell responses to AZD1222 COVID-19 vaccine. Clones were read by immunoSEQ multiplex PCR, and TCRdb kept only the in-frame ones, dropping some. The table lists approximately 180,000 clones, 80% to 90% of them singletons. The material was peripheral blood, obtained on day 0 of AZD1222 vaccination. The source of these receptors is an adult in good health.

This chain joins TRBV6-5 and TRBJ1-1, with no clear D. Germline-derived CDR1 and CDR2 are MNHEY and SVGAGI. V was pared by 5 bases and J by 5 bases, with 12 bases between. CDR3 size: 13 residues. The CDR3 sequence is CASSPPYSTEAFF. DNA of the CDR3: TGTGCCAGCAGTCCCCCCTACAGTACTGAAGCTTTCTTT.

The chain recombines TRBV28 with TRBJ2-7; 9 bases are shared with TRBD1. CDR1 and CDR2 from the germline V gene are MDHEN and SYDVKM. The CDR3 extends over 17 amino acids. J gave up 3 bases and V 6 bases, and 15 bases lay outside the gene matches. The chain's CDR3 is CASRDWTGDGVLYEQYF. CDR3 nucleotide sequence: TGTGCCAGCAGAGATTGGACAGGGGATGGGGTTCTCTACGAGCAGTACTTC.

The chain is built from TRBV25-1 and TRBJ1-1; D might be TRBD1 (6 bases). CDR3 length: 14 residues. Trimming stripped 4 bases from V and 3 bases from J, with 12 bases between. The germline gives CDR1 MGHDK, CDR2 SYGVNS. The CDR3 DNA reads as TGTGCCAGCAGTGGGGGGCTAAGGGACACTGAAGCTTTCTTT. This encodes CASSGGLRDTEAFF. Supplemented by reference TRBV25-1 and TRBJ1-1, the full variable domain reads EADIYQTPRYLVIGTGKKITLECSQTMGHDKMYWYQQDPGMELHLIHYSYGVNSTEKGDLSSESTVSRIRTEHFPLTLESARPSHTSQYLCASSGGLRDTEAFFGQGTRLTVV.

The V gene is TRBV18, the J gene TRBJ2-1; D perhaps matches TRBD2 (7 bases). V gave up 6 bases and J gave up 7 bases, with 19 bases separating them. Germline values: CDR1 KGHSH, CDR2 LQKENI. The CDR3 runs 15 residues. The CDR3 sequence: CASSQGGGRGNEQFF. In DNA form, the CDR3 reads TGTGCCAGCTCGCAAGGGGGGGGCCGTGGGAATGAGCAGTTCTTC.

Here the CDR3 reads CASSLGGATPGGYTF. As DNA, the CDR3 is TGTGCCAGCAGCTTAGGTGGGGCCACCCCTGGAGGCTACACCTTC. The rearrangement joins TRBV7-6 to TRBJ1-2; D might be TRBD1 (5 bases). Trimming stripped 1 base from V and 8 bases from J, with 17 bases between. CDR1 and CDR2 (germline): SGHVS, FNYEAQ. CDR3 length equals 15 residues.

The count of this clone is one. The chain couples TRBV27 to TRBJ2-3; D not resolved. CDR1 and CDR2 (germline): MNHEY, SMNVEV (reference sequence). Deletions cut 3 bases from V and 5 bases from J, with 12 bases between. This CDR3 is built from 14 residues. The CDR3 sequence is CASSFYLAGDTQYF. CDR3 DNA: TGTGCCAGCAGTTTTTATTTAGCTGGAGATACGCAGTATTTT.

In this sample, this clone turned up once. J is TRBJ2-7 and V is TRBV4-1; the match to TRBD2 covers 11 bases. Germline lookup yields CDR1 MGHRA and CDR2 YSYEKL. Trimming at V came to 1 base and at J to 4 bases, leaving 6 bases not matched to a gene. The CDR3 extends over 16 amino acids. The CDR3, as DNA: TGCGCCAGCAGCCAAGGGGCCGGGACTAGCGGATACGAGCAGTACTTC. Residues: CASSQGAGTSGYEQYF.

The rearrangement uses TRBV7-2 and TRBJ1-3; possible D gene TRBD1, 5 bases. Trimming removed 5 bases at V and 0 bases at J, with 17 bases between. The CDR3 is 17 residues long. CDR1 is SGHTA and CDR2 is FQGNSA in the germline V gene. CDR3 DNA sequence: TGTGCCAGCAGCGTTCTAGGGCAGGGCCACTCTGGAAACACCATATATTTT. Protein product: CASSVLGQGHSGNTIYF.

This chain connects TRBV29-1 to TRBJ2-1; 8 bases align to TRBD2. Germline trimming cut 5 bases from V and 7 bases from J; bases unmatched to any gene: 16. Germline CDR1 SQVTM, CDR2 ANQGSEA. The CDR3 consists of 16 residues. This CDR3 is CSVRLWASGGPNEQFF. Written as DNA, the CDR3 is TGCAGCGTTAGGTTGTGGGCGTCGGGGGGGCCTAATGAGCAGTTCTTC.

The CDR3 nucleotides are TGTGCCAGCAGTTTACTAGCGGTGAATGAGCAGTTCTTC. It codes for CASSLLAVNEQFF. The chain combines TRBV2 with TRBJ2-1, with TRBD2 matching 8 bases. CDR3 length: 13 amino acids. With V trimmed by 5 bases and J by 7 bases, 4 bases remained unmatched. Germline assignment: CDR1 SNHLY and CDR2 FYNNEI.

The chain links TRBV5-1 to TRBJ1-1; D unresolved. The germline V gene encodes CDR1 SGHRS and CDR2 YFSETQ. This CDR3 is built from 12 residues. The V end lost 4 bases, the J end lost 5 bases, and 9 bases lay between the germline ends. CDR3 nucleotide sequence: TGCGCCAGCAGCCGTAAGGGTACTGAAGCTTTCTTT. Protein product: CASSRKGTEAFF.

The chain employs TRBV20-1 and TRBJ1-2; possible D gene TRBD1, 6 bases. V was shortened by 3 bases and J by 1 base, with 9 bases between the two germline ends. Germline values: CDR1 DFQATT, CDR2 SNEGSKA (reference sequence). This CDR3 is built from 13 residues. CDR3 residues: CSASGRGNYGYTF. For the CDR3, the DNA is TGCAGTGCTAGTGGCAGGGGTAACTATGGCTACACCTTC.

The gene calls are TRBV5-4 and TRBJ2-3; D not resolved. CDR1 is SGHNT, CDR2 YYREEE, per germline (reference sequence). The V end lost 2 bases, the J end lost 0 bases, and 4 bases lay between the germline ends. This CDR3 comprises 13 residues. CDR3 loop: CASSFYSTDTQYF. The CDR3, as DNA: TGTGCCAGCAGCTTTTACAGCACAGATACGCAGTATTTT. The entire variable domain, with the rest obtained from reference TRBV5-4 and TRBJ2-3, is as follows: ETGVTQSPTHLIKTRGQQVTLRCSSQSGHNTVSWYQQALGQGPQFIFQYYREEENGRGNFPPRFSGLQFPNYSSELNVNALELDDSALYLCASSFYSTDTQYFGPGTRLTVL.

This clone has only one observation. The CDR3 spells CASSPSGVPSYNEQFF. The CDR3 coding sequence is TGTGCCAGCAGTCCCTCGGGAGTGCCATCCTACAATGAGCAGTTCTTC. V usage is TRBV27 and J usage is TRBJ2-1; TRBD2 is a possible D gene (6 bases). Germline V gene data show CDR1 as MNHEY and CDR2 as SMNVEV (reference sequence). The CDR3 length is 16 residues. V dropped 5 bases and J dropped 1 base, with 15 bases sitting between them.

The chain links TRBV19 to TRBJ1-5, with 8 bases aligning to TRBD1. Germline V gene lookup returns CDR1 LNHDA and CDR2 SQIVND (reference sequence). The J segment lost 7 bases and the V segment lost 7 bases, leaving 3 bases of the junction unmatched. The length of the CDR3 is 12 residues. The chain's CDR3 is CASTQGDQPQHF. The DNA for the CDR3 is TGTGCCAGTACACAGGGGGACCAGCCCCAGCATTTT. Using reference TRBV19 and TRBJ1-5 for the parts outside the CDR3, the full variable domain is DGGITQSPKYLFRKEGQNVTLSCEQNLNHDAMYWYRQDPGQGLRLIYYSQIVNDFQKGDIAEGYSVSREKKESFPLTVTSAQKNPTAFYLCASTQGDQPQHFGDGTRLSIL.

The genes are TRBV10-3 and TRBJ2-7, with D possibly being TRBD1 or TRBD2 (7 bases each). This CDR3 has 12 amino acids. The germline gives CDR1 ENHRY, CDR2 SYGVKD. Trimming cost V 10 bases and J 4 bases, with 14 bases left between them. CDR3 protein: CASRGGAYEQYF. Here the CDR3 DNA reads TGTGCCAGCAGGGGGGGGGCGTACGAGCAGTACTTC.

In its sample, this clone was seen once. V gene TRBV30 combines with J gene TRBJ2-5, with a weak D call TRBD1 (5 bases). V lost 0 bases and J 6 bases, leaving 20 bases between the germline ends. Germline V gives CDR1 GTSNPN, CDR2 SVGIG (reference sequence). This CDR3 has 16 residues. For the CDR3, the DNA is TGTGCCTGGAGTGTAACAGGAGTGTGGGGTCGGCAGACCCAGTACTTC. It specifies CAWSVTGVWGRQTQYF.

This clone has just one count. The chain uses TRBV4-2 and TRBJ1-2; tentative D call: TRBD1 (5 bases). CDR1 and CDR2 (germline): LGHNA, YNFKEQ. The V and J ends lost 0 bases and 7 bases respectively, with 15 bases between them. The CDR3 has 15 residues. CDR3 sequence (DNA): TGTGCCAGCAGCCAAGATAGGTCCGAGGGGCTTGGCTACACCTTC. Translating gives CASSQDRSEGLGYTF.

The rearrangement links TRBV7-2 to TRBJ2-7; D possibly corresponds to TRBD2 (6 bases). The germline V and J ends were trimmed by 5 bases and 0 bases, with 17 bases remaining between them. Germline values: CDR1 SGHTA, CDR2 FQGNSA. The CDR3 has 16 residues. The CDR3 DNA reads TGTGCCAGCAGCAGTACCGGGACTGAGAGCTCCTACGAGCAGTACTTC. It yields the protein CASSSTGTESSYEQYF.

The chain combines TRBV5-1 with TRBJ1-1; D gene unclear. Germline-derived CDR1 and CDR2 are SGHRS and YFSETQ. V gave up 4 bases and J gave up 3 bases, with 10 bases separating them. The CDR3 is 13 residues long. The CDR3 DNA reads TGCGCCAGCAGCAGGGCGGGGTACACTGAAGCTTTCTTT. It codes for CASSRAGYTEAFF.

This chain connects TRBV7-2 to TRBJ2-2; TRBD1 matches 9 bases. Trimming at V came to 5 bases and at J to 4 bases, leaving 5 bases not matched to a gene. This CDR3 region has 15 residues. Germline-derived CDR1 and CDR2 are SGHTA and FQGNSA. The CDR3 bases are TGTGCCAGCAGCACACAGGGGGCAAGCACCGGGGAGCTGTTTTTT. Translating it yields CASSTQGASTGELFF.

This chain links TRBV4-2 with TRBJ1-4; D unresolved. This CDR3 is built from 15 residues. Germline CDR1 is LGHNA and CDR2 is YNFKEQ. The germline V and J ends were trimmed by 4 bases and 4 bases, with 13 bases remaining between them. The CDR3 DNA reads as TGTGCCAGCAGCCGGCTCCGGGATCTTAATGAAAAACTGTTTTTT. This encodes CASSRLRDLNEKLFF.

The V and J genes are TRBV4-1 and TRBJ2-5; D might be TRBD1 (5 bases). Deletions cut 1 base from V and 4 bases from J, with 16 bases between. The length of the CDR3 is 16 residues. Germline V gene sequence: CDR1 MGHRA, CDR2 YSYEKL. CDR3 sequence (DNA): TGCGCCAGCAGCCAAGTAATAAGCAGGGCGCCAGAGACCCAGTACTTC. Translation: CASSQVISRAPETQYF.

This chain connects TRBV27 to TRBJ2-4; 7 bases are shared with TRBD1. Trimming cost V 1 base and J 1 base; bases outside gene matches: 4. The germline V gene encodes CDR1 MNHEY and CDR2 SMNVEV (reference sequence). This CDR3 has 16 amino acids. CDR3 sequence (DNA): TGTGCCAGCAGTTTATGGGGGACAGCGGCCAAAAACATTCAGTACTTC. It yields the protein CASSLWGTAAKNIQYF.

J is TRBJ2-1 and V is TRBV15; D remains ambiguous. Trimming stripped 1 base from V and 0 bases from J, with 7 bases between. Per the germline V gene, CDR1 is LNHNV and CDR2 is YYDKDF (reference sequence). The CDR3 extends over 15 amino acids. The CDR3: CATSRGQSSYNEQFF. The CDR3 region has the DNA TGTGCCACCAGCAGAGGCCAAAGCTCCTACAATGAGCAGTTCTTC.

Only a few counts were recorded for this clone. This chain connects TRBV3-1 (or the pseudogene TRBV3-2) to TRBJ2-5; D call uncertain. Germline CDR1 reads LGHDT; CDR2 reads YNNKEL (reference sequence). The CDR3 is 15 amino acids. Trimming cost V 1 base and J 7 bases, with 16 bases left between them. The CDR3: CASSQGSGFLGTQYF. Written as DNA, the CDR3 is TGTGCCAGCAGCCAAGGTTCTGGGTTCCTGGGGACCCAGTACTTC.